Described below is a single TCR beta chain sequence and its context. The antigen is unknown. This sample was taken from a study of T-cell reconstitution after alpha-beta-depleted transplantation in children. Study-level findings and limits: Two months or so post-transplant, alpha-beta T cells reportedly derived from several hundred expanded graft clones. Diversity of TCRbeta at day 60 was high in some patients, arising from surviving recipient T cells and thymic progenitors.

Germline CDR1 LNHNV, CDR2 YYDKDF (reference sequence). CDR3 length equals 13 residues. Trimming shortened V by 1 base and J by 7 bases, and 7 bases separated the two germline ends. Unique molecular identifiers were used in preparing the TCRbeta library. TCRdb called the PCR reads again in MiXCR, with one record for every CDR3 protein. The sample records about 870,000 distinct CDR3 sequences, 15% to 20% being singletons. The sequence came from a male patient younger than 18 who had a stem cell transplant for acute lymphoblastic leukemia, so the T cells may come from the graft donor. Sequencing was performed on PBMCs, mostly from graft donor cells, taken 360 days after TCRalphabeta/CD19-depleted stem cell transplant. This chain uses TRBV15 with TRBJ2-2; D is possibly TRBD2 (5 bases). The chain's CDR3 is CATSRVAGGELFF. DNA of the CDR3: TGTGCCACCAGCAGAGTGGCGGGCGGGGAGCTGTTTTTT.